This T cell receptor beta chain was profiled in a study of lymphopenia after photon versus proton radiotherapy. Notes on the study in general: Post-nadir TCR diversity decline inversely tracked overall survival among those who died. Relative stability marked proton patients; photon patients lost diversity and naive cells. Only patients who died were analyzed for survival; proton advantage is unproven. Oligoclonal CD8+ Temra expansion after nadir drove photon patients' diversity drop.

Note on this clone: Its target is not known.

Produced via immunoSEQ multiplex PCR; TCRdb's table is partial and in-frame only. The profile shows about 29,000 clones, approximately 86% of them singletons. The sequencing used peripheral blood, collected from a patient treated with proton-based radiotherapy. The clonotype was recovered from a woman aged 55-70 years with cholangiocarcinoma. Some clones in this sample may be carry-over from other donors' samples.

The CDR3 DNA sequence: TGCGCCAGCAGCGGGGGACAGCTATTCTCCTACAATGAGCAGTTCTTC. Encoded protein: CASSGGQLFSYNEQFF. The chain couples TRBV5-1 to TRBJ2-1, with 7 bases fitting TRBD1. Trimming took 4 bases from V and 0 from J; bases not matched to a gene: 7. CDR1 is SGHRS and CDR2 is YFSETQ in the germline V gene. This CDR3 has 16 amino acids.